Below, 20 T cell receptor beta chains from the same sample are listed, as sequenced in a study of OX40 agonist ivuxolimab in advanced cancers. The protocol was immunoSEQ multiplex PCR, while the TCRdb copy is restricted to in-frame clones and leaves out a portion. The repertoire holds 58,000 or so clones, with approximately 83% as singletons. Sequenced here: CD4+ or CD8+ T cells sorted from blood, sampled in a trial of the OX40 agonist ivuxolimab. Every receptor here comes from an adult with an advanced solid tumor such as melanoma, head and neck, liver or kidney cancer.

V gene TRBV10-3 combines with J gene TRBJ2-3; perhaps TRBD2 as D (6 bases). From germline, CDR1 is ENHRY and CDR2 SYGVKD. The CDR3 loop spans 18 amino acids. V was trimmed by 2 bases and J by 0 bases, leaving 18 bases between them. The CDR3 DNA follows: TGTGCCATCAGTGAGCCCCAGGGCGGGACCTTTAGCACAGATACGCAGTATTTT. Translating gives CAISEPQGGTFSTDTQYF.

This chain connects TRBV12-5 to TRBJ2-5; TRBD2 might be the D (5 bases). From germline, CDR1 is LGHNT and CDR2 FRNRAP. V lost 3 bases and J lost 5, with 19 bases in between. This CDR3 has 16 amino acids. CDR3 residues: CASGFSSLKTGETQYF. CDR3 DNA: TGTGCTAGTGGTTTCTCGTCTCTAAAAACGGGGGAGACCCAGTACTTC.

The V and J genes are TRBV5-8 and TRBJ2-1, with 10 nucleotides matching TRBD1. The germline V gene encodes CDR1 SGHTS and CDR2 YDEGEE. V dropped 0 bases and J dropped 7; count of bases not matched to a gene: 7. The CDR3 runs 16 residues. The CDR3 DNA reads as TGTGCCAGCAGCTTGGGACAGGGGGCGCCTGGTAATGAGCAGTTCTTC. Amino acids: CASSLGQGAPGNEQFF.

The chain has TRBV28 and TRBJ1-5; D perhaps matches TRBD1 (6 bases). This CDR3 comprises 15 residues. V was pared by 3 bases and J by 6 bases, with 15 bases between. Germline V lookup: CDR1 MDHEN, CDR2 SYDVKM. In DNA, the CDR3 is TGTGCCAGCAGTTTGACGGGGGCGCGGGTTCAGCCCCAGCATTTT. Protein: CASSLTGARVQPQHF.

The CDR3 DNA is TGCGCCAGCAGTAGGACAGGGCTCGAGCAGTACTTC. The encoded protein is CASSRTGLEQYF. The V call is TRBV10-1, the J call TRBJ2-7; TRBD1 aligns across 8 bases. The germline V gene has CDR1 WNHNN and CDR2 SYGVQD (reference sequence). V lost 5 bases, J lost 6 bases, and 3 bases stayed unmatched. The CDR3 is 12 residues long.

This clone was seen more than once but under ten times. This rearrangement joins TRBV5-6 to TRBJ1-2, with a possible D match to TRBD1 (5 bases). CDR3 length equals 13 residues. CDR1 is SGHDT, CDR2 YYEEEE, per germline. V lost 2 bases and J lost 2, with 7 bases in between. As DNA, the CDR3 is TGTGCCAGCAGCTTCTACAGGAACTATGGCTACACCTTC. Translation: CASSFYRNYGYTF.

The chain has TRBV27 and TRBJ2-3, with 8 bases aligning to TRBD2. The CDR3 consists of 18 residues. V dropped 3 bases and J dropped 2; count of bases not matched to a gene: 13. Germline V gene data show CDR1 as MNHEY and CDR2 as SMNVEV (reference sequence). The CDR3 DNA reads TGTGCCAGCAGTTTCCAGCGGGAGCCTCAAATGTCCACAGATACGCAGTATTTT. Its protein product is CASSFQREPQMSTDTQYF.

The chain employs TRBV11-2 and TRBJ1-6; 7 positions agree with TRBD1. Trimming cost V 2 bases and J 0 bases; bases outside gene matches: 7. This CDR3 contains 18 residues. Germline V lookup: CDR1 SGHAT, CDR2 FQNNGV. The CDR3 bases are TGTGCCAGCAGCTTAACGACAGGGTCCGGCTCCTATAATTCACCCCTCCACTTT. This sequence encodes CASSLTTGSGSYNSPLHF.

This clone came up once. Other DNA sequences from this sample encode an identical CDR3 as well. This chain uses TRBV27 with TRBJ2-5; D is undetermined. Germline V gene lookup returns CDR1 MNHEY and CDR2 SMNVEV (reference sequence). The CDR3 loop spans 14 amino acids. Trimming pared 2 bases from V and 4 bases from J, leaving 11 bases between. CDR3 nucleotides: TGTGCCAGCAGTTTAAGAGGAGTCGGAGAGACCCAGTACTTC. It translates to CASSLRGVGETQYF.

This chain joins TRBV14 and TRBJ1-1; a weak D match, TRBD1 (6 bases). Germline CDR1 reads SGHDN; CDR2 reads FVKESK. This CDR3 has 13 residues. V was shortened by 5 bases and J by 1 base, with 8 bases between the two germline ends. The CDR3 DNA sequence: TGTGCCAGCAGCAGGACAGCGAACACTGAAGCTTTCTTT. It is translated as CASSRTANTEAFF.

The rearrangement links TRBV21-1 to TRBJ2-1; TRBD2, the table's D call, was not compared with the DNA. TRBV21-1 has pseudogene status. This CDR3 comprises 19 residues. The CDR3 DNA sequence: TGTGCCAGCAGCAAATCTGGCGGGCGCTCGGGCAGCTCCTACAATGAGCAGTTCTTC. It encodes CASSKSGGRSGSSYNEQFF.

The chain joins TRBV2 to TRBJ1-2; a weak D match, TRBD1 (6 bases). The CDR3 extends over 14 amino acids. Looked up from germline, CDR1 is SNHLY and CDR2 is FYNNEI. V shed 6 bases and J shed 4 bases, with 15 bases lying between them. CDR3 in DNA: TGTGCCAGCAGGCCATCAAGGGGGGTCTATGGCTACACCTTC. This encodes CASRPSRGVYGYTF. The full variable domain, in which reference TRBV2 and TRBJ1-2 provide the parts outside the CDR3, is EPEVTQTPSHQVTQMGQEVILRCVPISNHLYFYWYRQILGQKVEFLVSFYNNEISEKSEIFDDQFSVERPDGSNFTLKIRSTKLEDSAMYFCASRPSRGVYGYTFGSGTRLTVV.

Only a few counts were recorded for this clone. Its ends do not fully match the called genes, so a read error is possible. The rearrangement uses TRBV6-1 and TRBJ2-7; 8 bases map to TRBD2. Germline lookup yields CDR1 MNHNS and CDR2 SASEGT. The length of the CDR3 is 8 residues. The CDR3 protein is CAAGGGAF. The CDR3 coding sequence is TGTGCCGCGGGGGGCGGGGCATTC.

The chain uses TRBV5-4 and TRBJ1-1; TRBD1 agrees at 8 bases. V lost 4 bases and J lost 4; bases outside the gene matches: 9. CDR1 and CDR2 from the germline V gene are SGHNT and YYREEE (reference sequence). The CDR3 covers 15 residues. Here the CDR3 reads CASSTDRASFTEAFF. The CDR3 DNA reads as TGTGCCAGCAGCACGGACAGGGCATCGTTCACTGAAGCTTTCTTT.

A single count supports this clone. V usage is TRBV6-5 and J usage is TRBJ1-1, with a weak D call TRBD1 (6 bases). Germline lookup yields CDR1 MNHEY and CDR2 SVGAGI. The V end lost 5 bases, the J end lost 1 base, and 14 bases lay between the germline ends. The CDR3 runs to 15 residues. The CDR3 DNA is TGTGCCAGCAGTAACACCCTCAGGGGGAACACTGAAGCTTTCTTT. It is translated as CASSNTLRGNTEAFF.

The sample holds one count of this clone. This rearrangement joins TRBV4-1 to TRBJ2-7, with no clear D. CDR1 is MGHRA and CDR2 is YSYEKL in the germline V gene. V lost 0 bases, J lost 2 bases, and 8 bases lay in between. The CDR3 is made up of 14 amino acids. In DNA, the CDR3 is TGCGCCAGCAGCCAAGAGATACGAACCTACGAGCAGTACTTC. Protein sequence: CASSQEIRTYEQYF.

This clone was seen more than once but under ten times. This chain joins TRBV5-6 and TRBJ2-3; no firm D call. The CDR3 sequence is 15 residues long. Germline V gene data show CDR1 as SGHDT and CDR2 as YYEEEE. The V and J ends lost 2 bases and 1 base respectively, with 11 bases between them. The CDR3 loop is CASSFPTVGTDTQYF. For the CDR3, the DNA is TGTGCCAGCAGCTTCCCCACAGTGGGCACAGATACGCAGTATTTT.

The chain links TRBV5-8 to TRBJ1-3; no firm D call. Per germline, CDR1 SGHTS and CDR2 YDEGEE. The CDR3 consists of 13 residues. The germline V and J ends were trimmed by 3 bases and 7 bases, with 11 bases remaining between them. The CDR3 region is CASSWRFANTIYF. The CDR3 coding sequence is TGTGCCAGCAGCTGGCGGTTCGCGAACACCATATATTTT.

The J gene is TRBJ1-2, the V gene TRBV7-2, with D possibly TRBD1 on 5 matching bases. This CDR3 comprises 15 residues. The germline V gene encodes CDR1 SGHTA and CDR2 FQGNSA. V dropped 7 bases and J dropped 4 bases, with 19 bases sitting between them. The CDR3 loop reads CASTPPLEGSYGYTF. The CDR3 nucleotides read TGTGCCAGCACCCCGCCCCTAGAGGGGAGCTATGGCTACACCTTC.

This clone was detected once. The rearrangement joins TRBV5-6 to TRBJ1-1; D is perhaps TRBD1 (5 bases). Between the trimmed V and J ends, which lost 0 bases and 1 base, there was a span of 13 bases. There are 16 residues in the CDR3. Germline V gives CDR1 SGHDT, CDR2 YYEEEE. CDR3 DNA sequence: TGTGCCAGCAGCTTGGCCCTTGAAGGGACGAACACTGAAGCTTTCTTT. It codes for CASSLALEGTNTEAFF.